This T cell receptor beta chain comes out of a study of Graves' ophthalmopathy and Graves' hyperthyroidism. Overall study results and limits: For predicting ophthalmopathy progression, the model had around 64% sensitivity and nearly 75% specificity. A 13-signature model separated ophthalmopathy from stable hyperthyroidism, reaching 85% to 90% sensitivity and almost 82% specificity cross-validated.

As to this clonotype: Its target is not known.

Germline CDR1 is MNHNS and CDR2 is SASEGT. The CDR3 covers 16 residues. Deletions cut 2 bases from V and 2 bases from J, with 13 bases between. TCR beta CDR3 regions were amplified from RNA transcripts. The library came from an HTBI-primed first-round RT-PCR and a second-round multiplex PCR. From the multiplex PCR reads, TCRdb called clonotypes with MiXCR, one entry per CDR3 protein. The sample includes 680,000 or so distinct CDR3 sequences, over 20% of them seen just once. The sequenced material came from peripheral blood. This chain uses TRBV6-1 with TRBJ1-5, with unresolved D. The source is a woman between 18 and 30 years old with stable Graves' hyperthyroidism. Some clones in this sample may be carry-over from other donors' samples. The CDR3 here is CASSEYGVGGNQPQHF. For the CDR3, the DNA is TGTGCCAGCAGTGAATACGGGGTCGGCGGCAATCAGCCCCAGCATTTT.